This entry lists 29 T cell receptor beta chains sequenced from one sample in a study of T-cell memory formation after mild COVID-19. TCRdb reprocessed the 5' RACE reads with MiXCR, giving one entry per CDR3 protein. The sample records about 400,000 distinct CDR3 sequences, about an eighth being singletons. Material for sequencing was PBMCs or a T cell subset sorted from them (not recorded which). These receptor sequences come from a man aged 18 to 29 who had mild COVID-19 (a few samples of this study predate the infection). Cell type and time point are not known.

The chain links TRBV20-1 to TRBJ1-2; possible D gene TRBD1, 5 bases. The CDR3 runs 15 residues. Germline CDR1 DFQATT, CDR2 SNEGSKA (reference sequence). The germline V and J ends were trimmed by 5 bases and 0 bases, with 16 bases remaining between them. CDR3 DNA sequence: TGCAGTGCTGGTGGGGGAGACGCCTCTAACTATGGCTACACCTTC. Translation gives CSAGGGDASNYGYTF.

The table lists this clonotype with a few counts. This chain connects TRBV12-3 or TRBV12-4 to TRBJ2-1; either TRBD1 or TRBD2 may supply D (5 bases each). V was pared by 3 bases and J by 6 bases, with 12 bases between. There are 14 residues in the CDR3. CDR3 coding DNA: TGTGCCAGCAGTTTGGGAGTTAGGGGCAATGAGCAGTTCTTC. Its protein is CASSLGVRGNEQFF.

This chain uses TRBV7-9 with TRBJ2-3; TRBD2 is a possible D gene (5 bases). V gave up 3 bases and J gave up 4 bases, with 14 bases separating them. Per germline, CDR1 SEHNR and CDR2 FQNEAQ (reference sequence). This CDR3 region has 15 residues. The CDR3 sequence is CASSFLLGPADTQYF. The CDR3 coding sequence is TGTGCCAGCAGCTTTTTACTAGGCCCGGCAGATACGCAGTATTTT.

This clonotype was picked up a small number of times. The chain has TRBV7-6 and TRBJ2-7; perhaps TRBD1 as D (6 bases). Germline loops: CDR1 SGHVS, CDR2 FNYEAQ. The V end was cut by 2 bases, the J end by 5 bases, with 25 bases between. The CDR3 spans 18 residues. DNA of the CDR3: TGTGCCAGCAGCTTATTGTCTTGGACAGCCAACATTAACGACGAGCAGTACGTC. This codes for CASSLLSWTANINDEQYV.

This clonotype appeared many times. The gene calls are TRBV5-1 and TRBJ2-1; 10 bases fit TRBD2. In germline, CDR1 is SGHRS, CDR2 YFSETQ. Trimming cost V 0 bases and J 2 bases; bases outside gene matches: 8. This CDR3 contains 18 residues. CDR3 amino acids: CASSLERGGLIAYNEQFF. DNA of the CDR3: TGCGCCAGCAGCTTGGAGCGGGGGGGCCTCATCGCCTACAATGAGCAGTTCTTC.

This rearrangement joins TRBV7-3 to TRBJ1-5, with TRBD1 identical over 7 bases. The CDR3 loop spans 16 amino acids. Germline V gene lookup returns CDR1 SGHTA and CDR2 FQGTGA. V trimming: 4 bases; J trimming: 0 bases; junction bases outside the gene matches: 6. The CDR3 coding sequence is TGTGCCAGCAGCTCTCCAACAGGGGATAGCAATCAGCCCCAGCATTTT. Translation: CASSSPTGDSNQPQHF.

The table lists this clonotype with a few counts. The chain uses TRBV10-1 and TRBJ2-7; D is possibly TRBD1 (6 bases). V was trimmed by 6 bases and J by 2 bases, leaving 14 bases between them. This CDR3 comprises 14 residues. Germline V gives CDR1 WNHNN, CDR2 SYGVQD (reference sequence). The CDR3 is CASSQGQPAYEQYF. DNA of the CDR3: TGCGCCAGCAGCCAAGGACAGCCCGCCTACGAGCAGTACTTC.

The table lists this clonotype with a few counts. This rearrangement joins TRBV7-9 to TRBJ1-2, with TRBD1 matching 8 bases. The V gene's germline CDR1 is SEHNR and CDR2 FQNEAQ (reference sequence). This CDR3 has 14 amino acids. With 4 bases clipped from V and 7 bases from J, the junction kept 8 bases outside the gene matches. CDR3 coding DNA: TGTGCCAGCAGCTCGGGACAGGATGGCGCTGGCTACACCTTC. It specifies CASSSGQDGAGYTF.

This clonotype has only a few counts. The chain has TRBV5-1 and TRBJ1-1; D may be TRBD1 (5 bases). Trimming took 7 bases from V and 0 from J, leaving 13 bases between them. The CDR3 consists of 14 residues. CDR1 is SGHRS, CDR2 YFSETQ, per germline. The CDR3 nucleotides are TGCGCCAGCGCTTTGGGGCCAGTGAACACTGAAGCTTTCTTT. This codes for CASALGPVNTEAFF. The complete variable domain, with remaining parts taken from reference TRBV5-1 and TRBJ1-1, reads KAGVTQTPRYLIKTRGQQVTLSCSPISGHRSVSWYQQTPGQGLQFLFEYFSETQRNKGNFPGRFSGRQFSNSRSEMNVSTLELGDSALYLCASALGPVNTEAFFGQGTRLTVV.

This clonotype was seen only a few times. This rearrangement joins TRBV7-3 to TRBJ2-2; 11 bases line up with TRBD1. CDR1 SGHTA and CDR2 FQGTGA come from the germline V gene. The CDR3 extends over 15 amino acids. Trimming took 4 bases from V and 7 from J; bases not matched to a gene: 5. CDR3 nucleotide sequence: TGTGCCAGCAGCTATGGACAGGGGGCAGTCGGGGAGCTGTTTTTT. Residues: CASSYGQGAVGELFF.

There are a few counts of this clonotype. The V call is TRBV20-1, the J call TRBJ1-6, with TRBD1 as a possible D gene (5 bases). The germline V gene encodes CDR1 DFQATT and CDR2 SNEGSKA (reference sequence). The CDR3 loop spans 15 amino acids. The germline V and J ends were trimmed by 7 bases and 9 bases, with 22 bases remaining between them. Here the CDR3 reads CSVYPPGPRGSPLHF. CDR3 in DNA: TGCAGTGTTTATCCACCGGGGCCGAGGGGTTCACCCCTCCACTTT.

The gene calls are TRBV29-1 and TRBJ1-1; D gene unclear. V was trimmed by 5 bases and J by 8 bases, leaving 15 bases between them. The CDR3 has 12 amino acids. The germline gives CDR1 SQVTM, CDR2 ANQGSEA. CDR3 residues: CSVCSQTPEAFF. DNA of the CDR3: TGCAGCGTTTGTTCCCAAACCCCCGAAGCTTTCTTT.

This clonotype was seen only a few times. The CDR3 coding sequence is TGCAGCGTTGTCTGGACAGATTCAACCAATGAGCAGTTCTTC. Its translation: CSVVWTDSTNEQFF. The chain links TRBV29-1 to TRBJ2-1, with a tentative D call TRBD1 (6 bases). Trimming took 4 bases from V and 6 from J, leaving 16 bases between them. The CDR3 consists of 14 residues. CDR1 is SQVTM and CDR2 is ANQGSEA in the germline V gene.

This clonotype was counted a few times. This chain uses TRBV4-2 with TRBJ2-2; D remains unclear. This CDR3 spans 14 amino acids. Germline CDR1 and CDR2: LGHNA and YNFKEQ. V was clipped by 4 bases and J by 2 bases, with 8 bases between them. The CDR3 DNA reads as TGTGCCAGCAGCCGCAAGACCAACACCGGGGAGCTGTTTTTT. It encodes CASSRKTNTGELFF.

The chain couples TRBV12-3 or TRBV12-4 to TRBJ2-3; TRBD2 matches 11 bases. Trimming removed 5 bases from V and 11 bases from J; junction bases left unmatched: 15. The CDR3 length is 16 residues. In DNA form, the CDR3 reads TGTGCCAGCAGTACTACACTAGCGGGGGCCGGGGACGGGCAGTATTTT. This sequence encodes CASSTTLAGAGDGQYF.

The J gene is TRBJ1-5, the V gene TRBV5-1, with D possibly being TRBD1 (6 bases). V gave up 3 bases and J gave up 7 bases, with 11 bases separating them. The CDR3 spans 13 residues. The V gene's germline CDR1 is SGHRS and CDR2 YFSETQ. DNA for the CDR3: TGCGCCAGCAGCTCCGAGGGGGAACAGCCCCAGCATTTT. Amino acids: CASSSEGEQPQHF.

Only a few counts were recorded for this clonotype. The chain carries TRBV10-3 and TRBJ1-1; D uncertain. Germline V gives CDR1 ENHRY, CDR2 SYGVKD. V was shortened by 0 bases and J by 1 base, with 9 bases between the two germline ends. This CDR3 contains 15 residues. CDR3 in amino acids: CAISESEVANTEAFF. The CDR3, as DNA: TGTGCCATCAGTGAGTCAGAGGTGGCGAACACTGAAGCTTTCTTT.

This clonotype occurred many times. This chain connects TRBV20-1 to TRBJ1-2, with 7 bases identical to TRBD1. Germline V CDR1 and CDR2: DFQATT, SNEGSKA (reference sequence). Trimming cost V 5 bases and J 4 bases; bases outside gene matches: 4. This CDR3 has 12 residues. The CDR3 reads CSASGGVYGYTF. The DNA of the CDR3 is TGCAGTGCTTCAGGGGGGGTCTATGGCTACACCTTC.

The gene calls are TRBV14 and TRBJ2-7; maybe TRBD1 (6 bases). CDR1 is SGHDN and CDR2 is FVKESK in the germline V gene. The CDR3 sequence is 14 residues long. The V end was cut by 5 bases, the J end by 2 bases, with 13 bases between. DNA of the CDR3: TGTGCCAGCAGCTTTGGAGAGGGGGCCTACGAGCAGTACTTC. Its translation: CASSFGEGAYEQYF.

This clonotype came up many times. This chain joins TRBV29-1 and TRBJ2-1, with D unclear. V gave up 2 bases and J gave up 7 bases, with 18 bases separating them. CDR1 and CDR2 from the germline V gene are SQVTM and ANQGSEA. There are 15 residues in the CDR3. CDR3 residues: CSVESPRLGKNEQFF. Here the CDR3 DNA reads TGCAGCGTTGAAAGTCCTCGATTAGGGAAAAATGAGCAGTTCTTC.

This clonotype was detected a few times. The gene calls are TRBV7-2 and TRBJ1-5; 8 bases line up with TRBD1. CDR3 size: 15 residues. Trimming removed 5 bases from V and 2 bases from J; junction bases left unmatched: 5. CDR1 is SGHTA and CDR2 is FQGNSA in the germline V gene. CDR3 DNA: TGTGCCAGCAGCCCCGAGACAGGGGGCAATCAGCCCCAGCATTTT. Amino acids: CASSPETGGNQPQHF.

The rearrangement links TRBV4-1 to TRBJ2-7; D not resolved. Trimming left V 0 bases short and J 2 bases short, with 11 bases between. The V gene's germline CDR1 is MGHRA and CDR2 YSYEKL. CDR3 length equals 15 residues. Here the CDR3 reads CASSQDSIRAYEQYF. The CDR3 nucleotides read TGCGCCAGCAGCCAAGATAGCATCCGGGCCTACGAGCAGTACTTC.

This sequence joins TRBV12-3 or TRBV12-4 and TRBJ1-2; TRBD1 might be the D (6 bases). This CDR3 spans 13 amino acids. The V end lost 3 bases, the J end lost 8 bases, and 13 bases lay between the germline ends. The CDR3 DNA sequence: TGTGCCAGCAGTTTCGGGGGCAGAGGAGGCTACACCTTC. Translated: CASSFGGRGGYTF.

The chain has TRBV3-1 and TRBJ2-3; 7 bases are shared with TRBD2. Germline V gene sequence: CDR1 LGHDT, CDR2 YNNKEL (reference sequence). Trimming cost V 4 bases and J 2 bases; bases outside gene matches: 15. This CDR3 is 18 amino acids long. This CDR3 is CASSRRTRTSDYTDTQYF. CDR3 DNA sequence: TGTGCCAGCAGCCGACGGACTAGGACGAGTGACTACACAGATACGCAGTATTTT.

The chain recombines TRBV7-2 with TRBJ2-7, with 7 positions matching TRBD1. Germline V lookup: CDR1 SGHTA, CDR2 FQGNSA. Trimming cost V 0 bases and J 0 bases; bases outside gene matches: 8. The CDR3 runs to 17 residues. CDR3 residues: CASSLARTGYSSYEQYF. The CDR3 DNA reads as TGTGCCAGCAGCTTAGCCCGGACAGGCTACTCCTCCTACGAGCAGTACTTC. The whole variable domain, filled in from reference TRBV7-2 and TRBJ2-7, reads GAGVSQSPSNKVTEKGKDVELRCDPISGHTALYWYRQSLGQGLEFLIYFQGNSAPDKSGLPSDRFSAERTGGSVSTLTIQRTQQEDSAVYLCASSLARTGYSSYEQYFGPGTRLTVT.

The chain recombines TRBV19 with TRBJ2-7; D is ambiguous. The CDR3 is 16 amino acids. The V and J ends lost 1 base and 0 bases respectively, with 13 bases between them. CDR1 and CDR2 from the germline V gene are LNHDA and SQIVND (reference sequence). The CDR3 here is CASSIASVSGSYEQYF. Written as DNA, the CDR3 is TGTGCCAGTAGTATAGCATCAGTTTCGGGCTCCTACGAGCAGTACTTC.

This clonotype turned up a few times. This chain uses TRBV6-2 or TRBV6-3 with TRBJ2-5; the match to TRBD2 covers 12 bases. This CDR3 region has 15 residues. Per germline, CDR1 MNHEY and CDR2 SVGEGT. Losses at the gene ends were 7 bases for V and 5 bases for J; bases not matched to a gene: 8. CDR3 amino acids: CASTLRTSGVETQYF. DNA for the CDR3: TGTGCCAGCACCCTCCGGACTAGCGGGGTGGAGACCCAGTACTTC.

In its sample, this clonotype was seen a few times. This chain links TRBV2 with TRBJ1-1; a weak D match, TRBD1 (6 bases). Germline V lookup: CDR1 SNHLY, CDR2 FYNNEI. The length of the CDR3 is 14 residues. Trimming removed 6 bases at V and 1 base at J, with 12 bases between. The CDR3 nucleotides read TGTGCCAGCAGATCAAGGGGGGGGAACACTGAAGCTTTCTTT. It encodes CASRSRGGNTEAFF.

The J gene is TRBJ2-3, the V gene TRBV9, with D unclear. Germline assignment: CDR1 SGDLS and CDR2 YYNGEE. Trimming shortened V by 0 bases and J by 2 bases, and 7 bases separated the two germline ends. The CDR3 is 14 amino acids. The CDR3 reads CASSVDWATDTQYF. As DNA, the CDR3 is TGTGCCAGCAGCGTAGATTGGGCCACAGATACGCAGTATTTT.